The 28 T cell receptor beta chains below all came from one sample that was sequenced in a study of T-cell memory formation after mild COVID-19. TCRdb used MiXCR to reprocess the 5' RACE reads, holding one entry per CDR3 protein. The sample consists of roughly 200,000 distinct CDR3 sequences, around 9.5% of them appearing once. The source material was PBMCs or a T cell subset sorted from them (not recorded which). The receptors stem from a man aged 18 to 29 who had mild COVID-19 (a few samples of this study predate the infection). Cell type and time point are not known.

This clonotype was observed at least ten times. This CDR3 reads CAISESGLETQYF. For the CDR3, the DNA is TGTGCCATCAGTGAGTCGGGACTAGAGACCCAGTACTTC. This chain links TRBV10-3 with TRBJ2-5, with D perhaps TRBD2 (6 bases). CDR3 length: 13 amino acids. Germline V lookup: CDR1 ENHRY, CDR2 SYGVKD. Trimming removed 0 bases at V and 4 bases at J, with 6 bases between.

This clonotype has at least ten counts. The CDR3 sequence is CASSLGSGNEQFF. CDR3 DNA: TGTGCCAGCAGCTTAGGTTCCGGGAATGAGCAGTTCTTC. The rearrangement links TRBV7-2 to TRBJ2-1; D is uncertain. V was cut by 1 base and J by 7 bases, with 8 bases left in between. Germline-derived CDR1 and CDR2 are SGHTA and FQGNSA. The CDR3 runs to 13 residues. The variable domain in full, with the rest retrieved from reference TRBV7-2 and TRBJ2-1, is GAGVSQSPSNKVTEKGKDVELRCDPISGHTALYWYRQSLGQGLEFLIYFQGNSAPDKSGLPSDRFSAERTGGSVSTLTIQRTQQEDSAVYLCASSLGSGNEQFFGPGTRLTVL.

The chain has TRBV7-8 and TRBJ2-5, with D unresolved. V lost 0 bases to trimming and J lost 1 base, with 9 bases between them. The germline CDR1 and CDR2 sequences are SGHVS and FQNEAQ. CDR3 size: 15 residues. The CDR3 nucleotides are TGTGCCAGCAGCTTAGCACAAGGGCTCCAAGAGACCCAGTACTTC. Translated, it gives CASSLAQGLQETQYF.

The chain couples TRBV5-4 to TRBJ1-2, with 8 nucleotides matching TRBD1. The J segment lost 8 bases and the V segment lost 4 bases, leaving 7 bases of the junction unmatched. The CDR3 length is 13 residues. CDR1 SGHNT and CDR2 YYREEE come from the germline V gene (reference sequence). In nucleotides, the CDR3 is TGTGCCAGCAGCCCGGACAGGGCGGAGGGCTACACCTTC. Encoded protein: CASSPDRAEGYTF.

This clonotype came up a few times. The chain links TRBV20-1 to TRBJ2-3; a possible D gene is TRBD2 (6 bases). Germline V gene data show CDR1 as DFQATT and CDR2 as SNEGSKA (reference sequence). The V end lost 6 bases, the J end lost 4 bases, and 17 bases lay between the germline ends. The CDR3 is 14 residues long. The CDR3 DNA follows: TGCAGTGCACCCAGGTGGGGGGAAGCAGATACGCAGTATTTT. The encoded protein is CSAPRWGEADTQYF.

The chain joins TRBV20-1 to TRBJ1-4; 9 bases are a match to TRBD1. V gave up 4 bases and J gave up 8 bases; unmatched junction bases: 8. CDR3 length: 14 residues. Germline assignment: CDR1 DFQATT and CDR2 SNEGSKA (reference sequence). The CDR3 region is CSATRTGAREKLFF. The CDR3 bases are TGCAGTGCTACGAGGACAGGGGCAAGGGAAAAACTGTTTTTT.

This clonotype showed up just a few times. CDR3 loop: CASSPWAGGTDTQYF. CDR3 coding DNA: TGTGCCAGCAGCCCGTGGGCAGGGGGCACAGATACGCAGTATTTT. The chain is built from TRBV11-1 and TRBJ2-3; possible D gene TRBD1, 6 bases. CDR1 and CDR2 from the germline V gene are SGHAT and FQDESV (reference sequence). The CDR3 covers 15 residues. Trimming stripped 5 bases from V and 1 base from J, with 13 bases between.

CDR3 nucleotide sequence: TGCGCCAGCAGTCCATTCCGGACTAGCGGGGGGCCTCCTTGGGCCAACGTCCTGACTTTC. Translation gives CASSPFRTSGGPPWANVLTF. V usage is TRBV4-1 and J usage is TRBJ2-6, with 14 bases fitting TRBD2. Germline trimming cut 6 bases from V and 5 bases from J; bases unmatched to any gene: 15. Germline values: CDR1 MGHRA, CDR2 YSYEKL. The CDR3 consists of 20 residues.

This clonotype was observed many times. The chain is built from TRBV23-1 and TRBJ2-7; TRBD1 is a possible D gene (6 bases). TRBV23-1 is treated as an ORF (open reading frame) with a function not yet certain. The V end was cut by 4 bases, the J end by 4 bases, with 14 bases between. CDR3 length equals 14 residues. DNA of the CDR3: TGCGCCAGCAGTCCTCAGGGGCCAGGGTACGAGCAGTACTTC. Translated, it gives CASSPQGPGYEQYF.

This clonotype was recorded at least ten times. The rearrangement uses TRBV4-3 and TRBJ2-7; D not resolved. V was pared by 0 bases and J by 0 bases, with 9 bases between. The CDR3 extends over 15 amino acids. CDR1 is LGHNA and CDR2 is YSLEER in the germline V gene. CDR3: CASSQDSQDSYEQYF. The CDR3 DNA reads TGCGCCAGCAGCCAAGATTCTCAGGACTCCTACGAGCAGTACTTC.

This clonotype was seen a few times. The chain uses TRBV7-8 and TRBJ1-5, with 9 bases fitting TRBD1. V lost 8 bases to trimming and J lost 6 bases; unmatched junction nucleotides: 11. CDR3 length: 15 residues. From germline, CDR1 is SGHVS and CDR2 FQNEAQ. The CDR3 spells CASLRSYRGPQPQHF. CDR3 DNA sequence: TGTGCCAGCCTCCGATCGTACAGGGGGCCTCAGCCCCAGCATTTT.

This clonotype was counted many times. The V call is TRBV12-3 or TRBV12-4, the J call TRBJ2-3; no firm D call. V lost 7 bases to trimming and J lost 3 bases, with 8 bases between them. The CDR3 totals 12 residues. CDR3 nucleotide sequence: TGTGCCAGCACTCTTCGGACAGATACGCAGTATTTT. This encodes CASTLRTDTQYF.

This clonotype has a count of ten or more. This chain links TRBV5-1 with TRBJ2-3; D unclear. CDR3 length: 15 amino acids. Germline CDR1 SGHRS, CDR2 YFSETQ. The V and J ends lost 3 bases and 0 bases respectively, with 11 bases between them. Here the CDR3 reads CASSSRPGSTDTQYF. The CDR3 region has the DNA TGCGCCAGCAGCTCCCGCCCCGGTAGCACAGATACGCAGTATTTT.

This clonotype was found many times. V and J are TRBV7-2 and TRBJ2-7; D perhaps matches TRBD1 (6 bases). Trimming stripped 5 bases from V and 3 bases from J, with 8 bases between. Germline V gives CDR1 SGHTA, CDR2 FQGNSA. CDR3 size: 12 residues. The DNA of the CDR3 is TGTGCCAGCAGCCTACAGGGCTACGAGCAGTACTTC. Its protein product is CASSLQGYEQYF.

The chain employs TRBV7-2 and TRBJ2-1; TRBD2 matches at 11 bases. This CDR3 has 16 amino acids. Germline V lookup: CDR1 SGHTA, CDR2 FQGNSA. J lost 4 bases, V lost 5 bases, and 7 bases had no gene match. The CDR3, as DNA: TGTGCCAGCAGCCCGGACGCTAGCGGGGGGTACAATGAGCAGTTCTTC. Translating gives CASSPDASGGYNEQFF.

This clonotype was seen only a few times. The J gene is TRBJ1-2, the V gene TRBV12-3 or TRBV12-4; the D gene is possibly TRBD1 (6 bases). The CDR3 covers 12 residues. The V end lost 6 bases, the J end lost 5 bases, and 10 bases lay between the germline ends. The CDR3 DNA reads as TGTGCCAGCAGCCAAACAGGGTATGGCTACACCTTC. It encodes CASSQTGYGYTF.

There are a few counts of this clonotype. The chain recombines TRBV9 with TRBJ2-2; TRBD2 aligns across 8 bases. Losses at the gene ends were 3 bases for V and 0 bases for J; bases not matched to a gene: 4. The CDR3 runs to 16 residues. From germline, CDR1 is SGDLS and CDR2 YYNGEE. The CDR3 spells CASSAAGGANTGELFF. The CDR3 DNA is TGTGCCAGCAGCGCCGCGGGGGGCGCGAACACCGGGGAGCTGTTTTTT.

The gene calls are TRBV9 and TRBJ2-3; D uncertain. Germline loops: CDR1 SGDLS, CDR2 YYNGEE. The CDR3 sequence is 14 residues long. Trimming left V 3 bases short and J 3 bases short, with 11 bases between. CDR3 sequence (DNA): TGTGCCAGCAGCGGCCTGGCCCCTACAGATACGCAGTATTTT. Amino acid sequence: CASSGLAPTDTQYF.

In its sample, this clonotype was seen many times. This chain joins TRBV7-6 and TRBJ2-7; D perhaps matches TRBD2 (6 bases). Germline V gene data show CDR1 as SGHVS and CDR2 as FNYEAQ. V was clipped by 4 bases and J by 5 bases, with 15 bases between them. This CDR3 comprises 14 residues. CDR3 loop: CASSSVRGYHEQYF. CDR3 coding DNA: TGTGCCAGCAGCTCAGTTCGGGGGTACCACGAGCAGTACTTC.

This clonotype was detected a few times. The chain couples TRBV7-2 to TRBJ1-6; D is undetermined. This CDR3 is 21 amino acids long. Trimming left V 4 bases short and J 0 bases short, with 25 bases between. Germline CDR1 reads SGHTA; CDR2 reads FQGNSA. This chain's CDR3 is CASSSYRGQLTTSSYNSPLHF. CDR3 DNA sequence: TGTGCCAGCAGCTCCTACAGAGGGCAGCTTACTACCAGCTCCTATAATTCACCCCTCCACTTT.

This clonotype was observed a few times. The rearrangement uses TRBV7-2 and TRBJ2-5; TRBD2 aligns across 12 bases. The germline V gene encodes CDR1 SGHTA and CDR2 FQGNSA. This CDR3 comprises 16 residues. J lost 4 bases, V lost 6 bases, and 9 bases had no gene match. The CDR3 sequence is CASRSILAGGPETQYF. CDR3 nucleotide sequence: TGTGCCAGCAGATCTATACTAGCGGGGGGCCCAGAGACCCAGTACTTC.

J is TRBJ1-5 and V is TRBV27, with D unclear. Per the germline V gene, CDR1 is MNHEY and CDR2 is SMNVEV (reference sequence). This CDR3 has 14 amino acids. V lost 6 bases and J lost 8, with 17 bases in between. CDR3 amino acids: CASSPRKSLKPQHF. In DNA, the CDR3 is TGTGCCAGCAGCCCCAGAAAGAGTCTGAAGCCCCAGCATTTT.

The chain recombines TRBV20-1 with TRBJ1-6; no firm D call. Germline V gene lookup returns CDR1 DFQATT and CDR2 SNEGSKA (reference sequence). The CDR3 contains 14 residues. V lost 3 bases and J 8 bases, leaving 14 bases between the germline ends. As DNA, the CDR3 is TGCAGTGCTAGGTGGAGCTTTCGTGATTCACCCCTCCACTTT. Amino acid sequence: CSARWSFRDSPLHF.

This clonotype was counted ten times or more. The rearrangement joins TRBV4-2 to TRBJ2-3; 7 bases fit TRBD1. The V and J ends lost 2 bases and 2 bases, in that order; junction bases with no gene match: 1. Germline assignment: CDR1 LGHNA and CDR2 YNFKEQ. This CDR3 is built from 14 residues. The CDR3 DNA is TGTGCCAGCAGCCAAAGGGGGCTCACAGATACGCAGTATTTT. Translated: CASSQRGLTDTQYF.

The chain carries TRBV15 and TRBJ1-1; TRBD1 is a possible D gene (5 bases). Trimming shortened V by 3 bases and J by 5 bases, and 7 bases separated the two germline ends. In germline, CDR1 is LNHNV, CDR2 YYDKDF (reference sequence). CDR3 length equals 12 residues. The CDR3 nucleotides read TGTGCCACCAGCAGGAGGGGAACTGAAGCTTTCTTT. Its translation: CATSRRGTEAFF.

This clonotype was counted only a few times. The chain joins TRBV20-1 to TRBJ2-7; 9 nucleotides agree with TRBD2. The V and J ends lost 2 bases and 3 bases, in that order; junction bases with no gene match: 5. Germline values: CDR1 DFQATT, CDR2 SNEGSKA (reference sequence). The CDR3 is made up of 14 amino acids. CDR3 amino acids: CSARPGLAFYEQYF. Written as DNA, the CDR3 is TGCAGTGCTAGACCAGGACTAGCGTTCTACGAGCAGTACTTC.

The V call is TRBV12-3 or TRBV12-4, the J call TRBJ2-5, with TRBD2 matching 9 bases. The CDR3 runs to 18 residues. The trim removed 0 bases at V and 5 bases at J, leaving 13 bases unmatched. The CDR3 sequence: CASSLALRVAGVVETQYF. As DNA, the CDR3 is TGTGCCAGCAGTTTAGCGCTGCGGGTAGCGGGGGTGGTGGAGACCCAGTACTTC.

This clonotype was seen once. The chain links TRBV5-1 to TRBJ1-1, with D perhaps TRBD1 (5 bases). V was pared by 6 bases and J by 2 bases, with 11 bases between. The CDR3 consists of 13 residues. Germline CDR1 and CDR2: SGHRS and YFSETQ. CDR3 sequence (DNA): TGCGCCAGCAATGGGGACTTTAACACTGAAGCTTTCTTT. Encoded protein: CASNGDFNTEAFF.